The rows below give T cell receptor beta chains drawn from one sample of a study of OX40 agonist ivuxolimab in advanced cancers. Here immunoSEQ multiplex PCR was the method, and the copy in TCRdb shows in-frame clones only, minus some. The table has 55,000 to 70,000 clones, more than 65% seen once. The specimen comprised CD4+ or CD8+ T cells sorted from blood, sampled in a trial of the OX40 agonist ivuxolimab. These receptors were taken from an adult with an advanced solid tumor such as melanoma, head and neck, liver or kidney cancer. The CDR3 runs from the conserved cysteine through the conserved F or W. The order of the fields is V gene, D gene, clone size, J gene, CDR3 DNA, CDR3 protein. A D gene is named only where the DNA matches it firmly. Only part of the rows carry a size: once, few, many, or a class if the clone is expanded.

TRBV7-9,TRBD2,.,TRBJ2-2,TGTGCCAGCAGCCCCACTAGCGGGGGGTCCATTGCCACGGAGCTGTTTTTT,CASSPTSGGSIATELFF
TRBV6-1,.,few,TRBJ1-5,TGTGCCAGCAGTGAAGGGATGGGCAGGCAGCCCCAGCATTTT,CASSEGMGRQPQHF
TRBV4-3,TRBD2,.,TRBJ2-5,TGCGCCAGCAGCCAAGATTTCCGGGGAGGGCAAGAGACCCAGTACTTC,CASSQDFRGGQETQYF
TRBV19,.,.,TRBJ2-2,TGTGCCAGTAGTACACGACGGGGCGGCGACACCGGGGAGCTGTTTTTT,CASSTRRGGDTGELFF
TRBV19,.,once,TRBJ2-3,TGTGCCAGTAGTATAGACTACCTGAGGGATACGCAGTATTTT,CASSIDYLRDTQYF
TRBV15,TRBD2,.,TRBJ2-7,TGTGCCACCAGCAGAGACAGCGGGGTATCCTACGAGCAGTACTTC,CATSRDSGVSYEQYF
TRBV4-1,.,few,TRBJ1-6,TGCGCCAGCAGCCTGACGGGTATGTCACCCCTCCACTTT,CASSLTGMSPLHF
TRBV29-1,.,once,TRBJ1-2,TGCAGCGTCCGGAAGGCCAACTATGGCTACACCTTC,CSVRKANYGYTF
TRBV4-1,.,.,TRBJ1-3,TGCGCCAGCAGCCAAGATTTACTGAGAGGAAACACCATATATTTT,CASSQDLLRGNTIYF
TRBV9,TRBD1,few,TRBJ2-3,TGTGCCAGCAGCCCCCGGGGGACAGGGAACACAGATACGCAGTATTTT,CASSPRGTGNTDTQYF
TRBV28,.,.,TRBJ1-2,TGTGCCAGCAGTTCGGGGGGGATGGGAGGCTACACCTTC,CASSSGGMGGYTF
TRBV7-6,.,.,TRBJ2-1,TGTGCCAGCAGCTCGAACAGCTACAATGAGCAGTTCTTC,CASSSNSYNEQFF
TRBV6-5,.,.,TRBJ1-4,TGTGCCAGCAGGCGGACCGGCGGTAATGAAAAACTGTTTTTT,CASRRTGGNEKLFF
TRBV4-2,TRBD1,.,TRBJ2-1,TGTGCCAGCAGCCAAGGTAGGGGGCCCTACAATGAGCAGTTCTTC,CASSQGRGPYNEQFF
TRBV11-2,.,.,TRBJ2-2,TGTGCCAGCAGCTTAGCAGGGTACACCGGGGAGCTGTTTTTT,CASSLAGYTGELFF
TRBV6-1,TRBD1,few,TRBJ1-5,TGTGCCAGCAGCTCCGGGACAGGGGGCGGTCAGCCCCAGCATTTT,CASSSGTGGGQPQHF
TRBV5-1,TRBD1,.,TRBJ1-2,TGCGCCAGCAGCCAGGGACAGGATAACTATGGCTACACCTTC,CASSQGQDNYGYTF
TRBV7-9,.,.,TRBJ1-5,TGTGCCAGCAGCTTTAGTGGAGCCAATCAGCCCCAGCATTTT,CASSFSGANQPQHF
TRBV5-6,.,.,TRBJ2-5,TGTGCCAGCAGCTTGGACCGGAATTCCCAAGAGACCCAGTACTTC,CASSLDRNSQETQYF
TRBV5-4,TRBD2,once,TRBJ2-3,TGTGCCAGCAGCGCGGGGGGGACTACCACAGATACGCAGTATTTT,CASSAGGTTTDTQYF
TRBV5-1,TRBD2,.,TRBJ2-3,TGCGCCAGCAGCCCCCAACCCCCGGCGGGGGGCACAGATACGCAGTATTTT,CASSPQPPAGGTDTQYF
TRBV6-5,.,.,TRBJ1-1,TGTGCCAGCAGTTACACCGACACCACTGAAGCTTTCTTT,CASSYTDTTEAFF